Following are 28 T cell receptor beta chains from one sample sequenced in a study of Ad26.COV2.S vaccination and SARS-CoV-2 variants. The repertoire was sequenced with immunoSEQ multiplex PCR; TCRdb's copy has only in-frame clones and lacks some. This sample has about 410,000 clones; 75% to 90% occur once, and the top ten carry around 1.8%. Treatment reported: around 19 received Ad26.COV2.S at low or high dose, single or two shots; five or six received placebo; per-sample allocation not given. Following the first vaccine or placebo injection, samples were taken on day 63. The sample here was peripheral blood, taken in a trial of Ad26.COV2.S vaccine versus placebo. Receptors were obtained from a person between 18 and 65 years old who received the Ad26.COV2.S COVID-19 vaccine or a placebo.

This clone was picked up one time. The chain couples TRBV4-1 to TRBJ1-6, with TRBD1 matching over 8 bases. The germline V gene has CDR1 MGHRA and CDR2 YSYEKL. V was pared by 4 bases and J by 6 bases, with 5 bases of the junction left unmatched. This CDR3 is 15 amino acids long. The CDR3 sequence is CASSRIQGVNSPLHF. CDR3 sequence (DNA): TGCGCCAGCAGCCGAATACAGGGGGTTAATTCACCCCTCCACTTT.

The chain carries TRBV28 and TRBJ2-7; D may be TRBD1 (6 bases). The germline CDR1 and CDR2 sequences are MDHEN and SYDVKM. Trimming took off 6 bases at V and 3 bases at J, with 15 bases between the two ends. CDR3 length: 14 amino acids. The CDR3 bases are TGTGCCAGCAGACCACAGGGATCGATCTACGAGCAGTACTTC. This sequence encodes CASRPQGSIYEQYF.

In this sample, this clone turned up once. Within the sample, other DNA sequences also encode this same CDR3. The rearrangement uses TRBV9 and TRBJ2-5, with D perhaps matching TRBD1 or TRBD2 (6 bases each). Looked up from germline, CDR1 is SGDLS and CDR2 is YYNGEE. Trimming removed 0 bases at V and 5 bases at J, with 14 bases between. CDR3 length: 15 amino acids. The CDR3 region is CASSVGPGGEETQYF. CDR3 in DNA: TGTGCCAGCAGCGTAGGCCCCGGGGGCGAGGAGACCCAGTACTTC.

The CDR3 DNA reads as TGTGCCAGCAGCATAGCGGGCACAGATACGCAGTATTTT. Translated: CASSIAGTDTQYF. J is TRBJ2-3 and V is TRBV28, with D possibly being TRBD2 (6 bases). There are 13 residues in the CDR3. The ends were cut back, 6 bases at V and 1 base at J, with 8 bases in the middle. Germline CDR1 is MDHEN and CDR2 is SYDVKM.

The V gene is TRBV11-2, the J gene TRBJ2-1; 10 bases match TRBD2. The germline gives CDR1 SGHAT, CDR2 FQNNGV. J was trimmed by 6 bases and V by 2 bases; bases with no gene match: 10. The CDR3 length is 17 residues. This chain's CDR3 is CASSLSSGRAGGNEQFF. As DNA, the CDR3 is TGTGCCAGCAGCTTATCCAGCGGGAGGGCAGGGGGCAATGAGCAGTTCTTC.

The gene calls are TRBV19 and TRBJ1-3; no clear D. CDR1 and CDR2 (germline): LNHDA, SQIVND (reference sequence). This CDR3 is built from 13 residues. V shed 1 base and J shed 1 base, with 2 bases lying between them. The CDR3 here is CASSIGSGNTIYF. The CDR3 bases are TGTGCCAGTAGTATAGGGTCTGGAAACACCATATATTTT.

This clone has just one count. V is TRBV13 and J is TRBJ2-5; weak D call: TRBD2 (5 bases). Per germline, CDR1 PRHDT and CDR2 FYEKMQ (reference sequence). V lost 5 bases and J lost 5, with 18 bases in between. There are 15 residues in the CDR3. The CDR3 here is CASSPPRGGMETQYF. As DNA, the CDR3 is TGTGCCAGCAGCCCCCCCCGGGGTGGGATGGAGACCCAGTACTTC.

J is TRBJ1-2 and V is TRBV28; D is uncertain. The germline V gene has CDR1 MDHEN and CDR2 SYDVKM. The V end was cut by 3 bases, the J end by 8 bases, with 7 bases between. The CDR3 is made up of 11 amino acids. The CDR3 bases are TGTGCCAGCAGTTTGCGTGCGGGCTACACCTTC. This encodes CASSLRAGYTF.

The chain employs TRBV2 and TRBJ2-7; TRBD1 agrees at 9 bases. Germline assignment: CDR1 SNHLY and CDR2 FYNNEI. There are 14 residues in the CDR3. V was clipped by 7 bases and J by 6 bases; unmatched bases: 10. The CDR3 region has the DNA TGTGCCAGCATGACGACAGGGGGGGTGGTCGAGCAGTACTTC. Translated, it gives CASMTTGGVVEQYF.

In DNA, the CDR3 is TGTGCCAGCAGCCTCGGGCGGGGTGAAAAACTGTTTTTT. This encodes CASSLGRGEKLFF. V gene TRBV11-2 combines with J gene TRBJ1-4; D unresolved. Germline V gene lookup returns CDR1 SGHAT and CDR2 FQNNGV. The ends were cut back, 5 bases at V and 7 bases at J, with 11 bases in the middle. This CDR3 is built from 13 residues.

The gene calls are TRBV30 and TRBJ1-6; possible D gene TRBD1, 6 bases. Germline CDR1 reads GTSNPN; CDR2 reads SVGIG (reference sequence). The CDR3 covers 13 residues. V lost 2 bases to trimming and J lost 9 bases, with 11 bases between them. CDR3 in amino acids: CAWSRAGASPLHF. The CDR3 coding sequence is TGTGCCTGGAGTCGGGCGGGGGCTTCACCCCTCCACTTT. Filled out from reference TRBV30 and TRBJ1-6, the complete variable domain reads SQTIHQWPATLVQPVGSPLSLECTVEGTSNPNLYWYRQAAGRGLQLLFYSVGIGQISSEVPQNLSASRPQDRQFILSSKKLLLSDSGFYLCAWSRAGASPLHFGNGTRLTVT.

V is TRBV7-3 and J is TRBJ2-3; TRBD2 matches 10 bases. V dropped 1 base and J dropped 2; count of bases not matched to a gene: 6. Germline-derived CDR1 and CDR2 are SGHTA and FQGTGA. The CDR3 runs to 17 residues. CDR3 DNA: TGTGCCAGCAGCTTAATGGCTAGCGGGAGACTCACAGATACGCAGTATTTT. Its translation is CASSLMASGRLTDTQYF.

The chain carries TRBV30 and TRBJ2-1; 9 bases match TRBD2. Germline V gene data show CDR1 as GTSNPN and CDR2 as SVGIG (reference sequence). V was clipped by 3 bases and J by 0 bases; unmatched bases: 3. This CDR3 region has 15 residues. The CDR3 here is CAWSPLAGSYNEQFF. The CDR3, as DNA: TGTGCCTGGAGCCCACTAGCGGGCTCCTACAATGAGCAGTTCTTC. Full variable domain (remainder filled in from reference TRBV30 and TRBJ2-1): SQTIHQWPATLVQPVGSPLSLECTVEGTSNPNLYWYRQAAGRGLQLLFYSVGIGQISSEVPQNLSASRPQDRQFILSSKKLLLSDSGFYLCAWSPLAGSYNEQFFGPGTRLTVL.

Worth noting for this clone: Relative to the germline gene, one junction end is altered; a read error may explain this. The genes are TRBV28 and TRBJ2-7, with D maybe TRBD2 (6 bases). This CDR3 has 12 residues. Germline-derived CDR1 and CDR2 are MDHEN and SYDVKM. The CDR3 DNA sequence: TGTGCCAGCAGGGTTAACCGGGACTCCTATAGCTTC. This gives the protein CASRVNRDSYSF.

The chain uses TRBV6-5 and TRBJ1-2; D is possibly TRBD1 (6 bases). The CDR3 runs 12 residues. Trimming left V 6 bases short and J 4 bases short, with 9 bases between. In germline, CDR1 is MNHEY, CDR2 SVGAGI. CDR3 nucleotide sequence: TGTGCCAGCAGACAGGGTTCCTATGGCTACACCTTC. Translating it yields CASRQGSYGYTF.

The gene calls are TRBV30 and TRBJ1-2; tentative D call: TRBD1 (5 bases). CDR1 is GTSNPN, CDR2 SVGIG, per germline (reference sequence). The CDR3 has 14 residues. V dropped 3 bases and J dropped 2 bases, with 13 bases sitting between them. The CDR3 loop reads CAWRGTMLNYGYTF. CDR3 nucleotide sequence: TGTGCCTGGAGGGGGACGATGCTCAACTATGGCTACACCTTC.

The rearrangement links TRBV12-3 or TRBV12-4 to TRBJ2-7; 9 bases fit TRBD2. This CDR3 is built from 13 residues. V was clipped by 4 bases and J by 2 bases; unmatched bases: 0. CDR3 amino acids: CASSSSGTYEQYF. CDR3 DNA sequence: TGTGCCAGCAGTTCTAGCGGGACCTACGAGCAGTACTTC.

This clone was seen a handful of times. The V and J genes are TRBV6-1 and TRBJ2-3, with 8 bases identical to TRBD2. The V segment lost 4 bases and the J segment 2 bases; nucleotides outside the gene matches: 8. CDR1 MNHNS and CDR2 SASEGT come from the germline V gene. CDR3 length equals 16 residues. For the CDR3, the DNA is TGTGCCAGCAGTGGGGGGACTAGTGCTGTCACAGATACGCAGTATTTT. It translates to CASSGGTSAVTDTQYF.

This clone was detected a few times. The chain couples TRBV7-9 to TRBJ1-6; D call uncertain. The CDR3 loop spans 12 amino acids. Germline V gene sequence: CDR1 SEHNR, CDR2 FQNEAQ (reference sequence). V was pared by 3 bases and J by 10 bases, with 7 bases between. This chain's CDR3 is CASSFLNSPLHF. The CDR3 DNA follows: TGTGCCAGCAGCTTTCTCAACTCACCCCTCCACTTT.

This sequence joins TRBV30 and TRBJ2-7, with a possible D match to TRBD1 (5 bases). The germline V and J ends were trimmed by 2 bases and 0 bases, with 11 bases remaining between them. The germline CDR1 and CDR2 sequences are GTSNPN and SVGIG (reference sequence). The length of the CDR3 is 14 residues. As DNA, the CDR3 is TGTGCCTGGAGTAGACAGTCGAGCTCCTACGAGCAGTACTTC. It specifies CAWSRQSSSYEQYF.

The chain carries TRBV9 and TRBJ2-2; D might be TRBD2 (6 bases). This CDR3 spans 16 amino acids. CDR1 SGDLS and CDR2 YYNGEE come from the germline V gene. Trimming cost V 0 bases and J 6 bases, with 15 bases left between them. The CDR3 region is CASSVEGRLGAGELFF. CDR3 sequence (DNA): TGTGCCAGCAGCGTAGAGGGGAGACTAGGGGCCGGGGAGCTGTTTTTT.

The chain uses TRBV6-2 or TRBV6-3 and TRBJ2-7; D is unclear. Looked up from germline, CDR1 is MNHEY and CDR2 is SVGEGT. The CDR3 consists of 15 residues. V gave up 2 bases and J gave up 2 bases, with 13 bases separating them. CDR3 residues: CASSYDWGRTYEQYF. CDR3 nucleotide sequence: TGTGCCAGCAGTTACGACTGGGGTCGAACCTACGAGCAGTACTTC.

This clone was counted a single time. This sequence joins TRBV12-3 or TRBV12-4 and TRBJ1-1; D gene uncertain. V was pared by 3 bases and J by 10 bases, with 12 bases between. The CDR3 runs to 12 residues. The CDR3 protein is CASSFAESGAFF. In DNA form, the CDR3 reads TGTGCCAGCAGTTTTGCGGAGTCCGGAGCTTTCTTT.

The CDR3 protein is CASSLSLTAGANVLTF. Here the CDR3 DNA reads TGTGCCAGCAGTTTATCCCTGACTGCTGGGGCCAACGTCCTGACTTTC. The chain joins TRBV28 to TRBJ2-6; D not resolved. There are 16 residues in the CDR3. V shed 1 base and J shed 2 bases, with 9 bases lying between them. The germline gives CDR1 MDHEN, CDR2 SYDVKM.

V gene TRBV4-2 combines with J gene TRBJ1-1; 9 bases align to TRBD1. This CDR3 is built from 16 residues. Germline V CDR1 and CDR2: LGHNA, YNFKEQ. V was clipped by 4 bases and J by 0 bases; unmatched bases: 6. The CDR3 region has the DNA TGTGCCAGCAGCCTAAACAGGGGGCACATGAACACTGAAGCTTTCTTT. Protein product: CASSLNRGHMNTEAFF.

The sample holds one count of this clone. The chain recombines TRBV6-2 or TRBV6-3 with TRBJ2-3; TRBD2 matches 10 bases. This CDR3 contains 16 residues. V shed 1 base, J shed 2 bases, and the junction held 3 bases outside the gene matches. Per the germline V gene, CDR1 is MNHEY and CDR2 is SVGEGT. The CDR3 here is CASSYLLAGATDTQYF. In nucleotides, the CDR3 is TGTGCCAGCAGTTACTTGCTAGCGGGGGCCACAGATACGCAGTATTTT.

The chain uses TRBV14 and TRBJ2-3; D not certain. The CDR3 consists of 14 residues. V lost 1 base and J lost 3, with 8 bases in between. Germline V CDR1 and CDR2: SGHDN, FVKESK. CDR3 coding DNA: TGTGCCAGCAGCCAAGGGTTACCGACAGATACGCAGTATTTT. Translating gives CASSQGLPTDTQYF.

This clone was seen repeatedly, ten times or more. The chain is built from TRBV6-4 and TRBJ2-2; 8 bases fit TRBD2. J was trimmed by 4 bases and V by 2 bases; bases with no gene match: 0. Germline CDR1 is MRHNA and CDR2 is SNTAGT. The CDR3 extends over 14 amino acids. CDR3 bases: TGTGCCAGCAGTGACGGGACTAGCACCGGGGAGCTGTTTTTT. Its translation is CASSDGTSTGELFF.